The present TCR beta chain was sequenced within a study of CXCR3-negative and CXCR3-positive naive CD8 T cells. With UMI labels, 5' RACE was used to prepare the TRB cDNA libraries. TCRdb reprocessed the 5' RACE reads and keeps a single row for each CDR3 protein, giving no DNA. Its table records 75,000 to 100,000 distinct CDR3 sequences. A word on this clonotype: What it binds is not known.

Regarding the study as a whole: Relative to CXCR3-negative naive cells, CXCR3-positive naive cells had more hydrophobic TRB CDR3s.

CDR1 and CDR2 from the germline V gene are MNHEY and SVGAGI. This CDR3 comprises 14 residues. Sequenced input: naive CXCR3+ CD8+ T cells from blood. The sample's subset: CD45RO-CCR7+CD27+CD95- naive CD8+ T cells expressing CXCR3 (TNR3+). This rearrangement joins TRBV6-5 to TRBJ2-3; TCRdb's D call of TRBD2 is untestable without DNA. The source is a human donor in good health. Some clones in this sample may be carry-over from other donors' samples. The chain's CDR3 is CASSYGREGDTQYF.